This passage covers 31 T cell receptor beta chains from one sample sequenced in a study of CD8 T cells in ankylosing spondylitis. From the 5' RACE reads, TCRdb called clonotypes with MiXCR, one entry per CDR3 protein. Of under 300,000 distinct CDR3 sequences listed, about a sixth are singletons. Specimen: blood, either unsorted or a sorted T cell fraction (not recorded which). The receptor source for this set is a male donor with ankylosing spondylitis or in good health (not recorded which).

The chain carries TRBV29-1 and TRBJ1-1; no clear D. This CDR3 is 13 amino acids long. Trimming pared 6 bases from V and 1 base from J, leaving 12 bases between. Germline loops: CDR1 SQVTM, CDR2 ANQGSEA. CDR3 amino acids: CSVLTWANTEAFF. The DNA of the CDR3 is TGCAGCGTGCTCACTTGGGCGAACACTGAAGCTTTCTTT.

This clonotype was counted once. The rearrangement joins TRBV5-1 to TRBJ2-1; 9 nucleotides line up with TRBD2. The CDR3 has 17 residues. Germline-derived CDR1 and CDR2 are SGHRS and YFSETQ. After removal of 0 bases from V and 3 bases from J, the junction contained 7 bases not matched to a gene. CDR3 coding DNA: TGCGCCAGCAGCTTGGGGGACGGACTAGCGCTCTACAATGAGCAGTTCTTC. Protein sequence: CASSLGDGLALYNEQFF.

The chain carries TRBV29-1 and TRBJ2-2, with 9 bases aligning to TRBD2. Germline assignment: CDR1 SQVTM and CDR2 ANQGSEA. The V and J ends lost 2 bases and 3 bases, in that order; junction bases with no gene match: 4. This CDR3 region has 15 residues. Here the CDR3 reads CSVERREGHTGELFF. The CDR3 region has the DNA TGCAGCGTTGAAAGGCGGGAGGGCCACACCGGGGAGCTGTTTTTT.

This chain uses TRBV5-1 with TRBJ2-1; TRBD2 matches at 9 bases. The CDR3 sequence is 17 residues long. The germline CDR1 and CDR2 sequences are SGHRS and YFSETQ. Germline trimming cut 4 bases from V and 0 bases from J; bases unmatched to any gene: 8. The CDR3 spells CASSPWREGPSYNEQFF. The CDR3 DNA reads TGCGCCAGCAGCCCTTGGCGGGAGGGCCCCTCCTACAATGAGCAGTTCTTC.

There are many counts of this clonotype. The chain uses TRBV25-1 and TRBJ1-1; TRBD1 agrees at 9 bases. J gave up 5 bases and V 4 bases, and 5 bases lay outside the gene matches. The CDR3 runs 14 residues. Germline loops: CDR1 MGHDK, CDR2 SYGVNS. CDR3 sequence reads: CASSVGQGATEAFF. For the CDR3, the DNA is TGTGCCAGCAGTGTGGGACAGGGTGCGACTGAAGCTTTCTTT.

This chain connects TRBV4-3 to TRBJ2-5, with D maybe TRBD2 (6 bases). V lost 3 bases to trimming and J lost 2 bases, with 7 bases between them. The CDR3 covers 13 residues. CDR1 LGHNA and CDR2 YSLEER come from the germline V gene. The CDR3 DNA sequence: TGCGCCAGCAGCCAGGGACTGCAAGAGACCCAGTACTTC. It is translated as CASSQGLQETQYF.

This clonotype occurred a few times. V usage is TRBV12-3 or TRBV12-4 and J usage is TRBJ2-1; D call uncertain. The CDR3 length is 15 residues. V lost 5 bases to trimming and J lost 4 bases, with 15 bases between them. CDR3 loop: CASSLRIGEYNEQFF. The CDR3 DNA sequence: TGTGCCAGCAGTCTCCGAATCGGAGAGTACAATGAGCAGTTCTTC.

In this sample, this clonotype turned up many times. This CDR3 is CASSLYTPGPGELFF. The CDR3 bases are TGTGCCAGCAGCTTGTACACACCAGGGCCCGGGGAGCTGTTTTTT. This chain links TRBV5-5 with TRBJ2-2; D possibly corresponds to TRBD1 (5 bases). The CDR3 length is 15 residues. Germline values: CDR1 SGHKS, CDR2 YYEKEE (reference sequence). Deletions cut 1 base from V and 6 bases from J, with 13 bases between.

This clonotype came up a few times. V is TRBV27 and J is TRBJ2-7, with D hard to call. The CDR3 runs 14 residues. Trimming stripped 5 bases from V and 2 bases from J, with 13 bases between. Germline loops: CDR1 MNHEY, CDR2 SMNVEV (reference sequence). The CDR3 reads CASSPGLGAYEQYF. The CDR3 nucleotides read TGTGCCAGCAGTCCGGGCCTAGGAGCCTACGAGCAGTACTTC.

This chain joins TRBV4-2 and TRBJ2-1; 7 positions match TRBD2. The CDR3 has 16 amino acids. From germline, CDR1 is LGHNA and CDR2 YNFKEQ. With V trimmed by 0 bases and J by 4 bases, 6 bases remained unmatched. The CDR3 reads CASSQDPSGDYNEQFF. Written as DNA, the CDR3 is TGTGCCAGCAGCCAAGATCCTAGCGGAGATTACAATGAGCAGTTCTTC.

This clonotype turned up a few times. This sequence joins TRBV20-1 and TRBJ2-7; 7 bases fit TRBD1. This CDR3 spans 13 amino acids. Germline V gene sequence: CDR1 DFQATT, CDR2 SNEGSKA (reference sequence). Trimming took 3 bases from V and 4 from J; bases not matched to a gene: 6. The DNA for the CDR3 is TGCAGTGCTAGCGGGACAGTCTTATACGAGCAGTACTTC. Translated: CSASGTVLYEQYF.

The chain carries TRBV29-1 and TRBJ1-6, with TRBD1 identical over 7 bases. The CDR3 sequence is 12 residues long. J lost 14 bases, V lost 7 bases, and 11 bases had no gene match. The germline V gene encodes CDR1 SQVTM and CDR2 ANQGSEA. The CDR3 coding sequence is TGCAGCGCCCGGGACAGCTCCGCATCCCTCCACTTT. It translates to CSARDSSASLHF.

This clonotype was observed a handful of times. The junction does not match germline at one end; this may be a read error. This sequence joins TRBV7-9 and TRBJ2-1, with 8 bases matching TRBD2. The CDR3 is made up of 15 amino acids. CDR1 and CDR2 (germline): SEHNR, FQNEAQ (reference sequence). CDR3 region: CASSLAPAGDNEQFF. The CDR3 bases are TGTGCCAGCAGCCTAGCCCCAGCGGGAGACAATGAGCAGTTCTTC.

The sample holds a few counts of this clonotype. This chain uses TRBV20-1 with TRBJ1-1; no definite D call. Trimming took 1 base from V and 1 from J, leaving 4 bases between them. Germline CDR1 is DFQATT and CDR2 is SNEGSKA (reference sequence). CDR3 length: 12 amino acids. The CDR3 coding sequence is TGCAGTGCTAGAGCAGGGAACACTGAAGCTTTCTTT. It encodes CSARAGNTEAFF.

This clonotype occurred a few times. The chain links TRBV4-2 to TRBJ2-7, with 8 bases identical to TRBD2. Germline CDR1 LGHNA, CDR2 YNFKEQ. The junction had 17 bases not matched to a gene; V was cut back by 4 bases and J by 0 bases. The CDR3 is 19 residues long. The CDR3 here is CASSPEEWGGAGASYEQYF. The DNA of the CDR3 is TGTGCCAGCAGCCCTGAAGAGTGGGGCGGAGCGGGGGCCTCCTACGAGCAGTACTTC.

This clonotype was detected only a few times. The chain combines TRBV9 with TRBJ1-1, with 7 bases matching TRBD1. CDR1 SGDLS and CDR2 YYNGEE come from the germline V gene. V lost 0 bases to trimming and J lost 0 bases; unmatched junction nucleotides: 8. CDR3 length: 17 residues. For the CDR3, the DNA is TGTGCCAGCAGCGTAGAGGGACAGCCCCAAGTGAACACTGAAGCTTTCTTT. This translates into CASSVEGQPQVNTEAFF.

The gene calls are TRBV20-1 and TRBJ2-7, with D perhaps matching TRBD1 (5 bases). CDR3 length equals 13 residues. The germline gives CDR1 DFQATT, CDR2 SNEGSKA (reference sequence). Trimming left V 0 bases short and J 2 bases short, with 8 bases between. The CDR3 region has the DNA TGCAGTGCTAGAGAACAGGTTCCCTACGAGCAGTACTTC. Its translation: CSAREQVPYEQYF.

In this sample, this clonotype turned up a few times. The chain couples TRBV2 to TRBJ2-3, with unresolved D. Germline CDR1 SNHLY, CDR2 FYNNEI. V shed 6 bases and J shed 0 bases, with 7 bases lying between them. This CDR3 is 13 amino acids long. The CDR3 loop reads CASRWVSTDTQYF. Here the CDR3 DNA reads TGTGCCAGCAGATGGGTGAGCACAGATACGCAGTATTTT.

The gene calls are TRBV12-3 or TRBV12-4 and TRBJ2-3, with TRBD2 identical over 7 bases. V dropped 6 bases and J dropped 2; count of bases not matched to a gene: 17. The CDR3 length is 18 residues. The CDR3: CASRTRWRESLSTDTQYF. The CDR3 DNA reads TGTGCCAGCAGGACGAGGTGGCGGGAGAGCTTGTCCACAGATACGCAGTATTTT.

The genes are TRBV28 and TRBJ2-7, with 7 bases matching TRBD1. The ends lost 5 bases at V and 5 bases at J; junction bases unmatched: 9. CDR1 MDHEN and CDR2 SYDVKM come from the germline V gene. There are 14 residues in the CDR3. CDR3: CASSPNRGRDEQYF. CDR3 bases: TGTGCCAGCAGTCCAAACAGGGGACGGGACGAGCAGTACTTC.

In its sample, this clonotype was seen many times. The CDR3 sequence is CASSLPMTNTQYF. The DNA for the CDR3 is TGTGCCAGCAGCTTACCAATGACAAATACGCAGTATTTT. The genes are TRBV7-6 and TRBJ2-3; D is unclear. Germline lookup yields CDR1 SGHVS and CDR2 FNYEAQ. This CDR3 contains 13 residues. V was trimmed by 2 bases and J by 7 bases, leaving 10 bases between them.

The rearrangement links TRBV29-1 to TRBJ2-7; 7 nucleotides agree with TRBD2. The V and J ends lost 1 base and 4 bases, in that order; junction bases with no gene match: 7. The CDR3 sequence is 14 residues long. From germline, CDR1 is SQVTM and CDR2 ANQGSEA. The CDR3 sequence: CSVEAEGLGYEQYF. CDR3 coding DNA: TGCAGCGTTGAAGCGGAAGGACTAGGATACGAGCAGTACTTC.

The table lists this clonotype with many counts. CDR3 region: CASSWDRDDLNTGELFF. CDR3 nucleotide sequence: TGTGCCAGCAGCTGGGACAGGGACGACCTCAACACCGGGGAGCTGTTTTTT. This chain uses TRBV7-2 with TRBJ2-2; the match to TRBD1 covers 9 bases. V shed 4 bases, J shed 2 bases, and the junction held 8 bases outside the gene matches. CDR3 size: 17 residues. Germline loops: CDR1 SGHTA, CDR2 FQGNSA.

This clonotype turned up a few times. This chain connects TRBV9 to TRBJ2-3; 10 nucleotides match TRBD2. CDR1 SGDLS and CDR2 YYNGEE come from the germline V gene. This CDR3 spans 15 amino acids. The V and J ends lost 7 bases and 0 bases, in that order; junction bases with no gene match: 5. CDR3 loop: CASSTSGRSTDTQYF. The CDR3 nucleotides read TGTGCCAGCTCGACTAGCGGGCGAAGCACAGATACGCAGTATTTT.

This rearrangement joins TRBV4-3 to TRBJ2-7, with 7 nucleotides matching TRBD1. The trim removed 3 bases at V and 2 bases at J, leaving 4 bases unmatched. The CDR3 covers 14 residues. Germline V gene sequence: CDR1 LGHNA, CDR2 YSLEER. CDR3 coding DNA: TGCGCCAGCAGCCAGCACAGGGGACCCTACGAGCAGTACTTC. Protein product: CASSQHRGPYEQYF.

The chain carries TRBV10-3 and TRBJ1-3; D unclear. The V gene's germline CDR1 is ENHRY and CDR2 SYGVKD. This CDR3 comprises 15 residues. V was clipped by 2 bases and J by 3 bases, with 11 bases between them. This CDR3 is CAISEDAGSGNTIYF. CDR3 sequence (DNA): TGTGCCATCAGTGAGGATGCAGGAAGTGGAAACACCATATATTTT.

This clonotype was detected a few times. V usage is TRBV3-1 and J usage is TRBJ2-7; possibly TRBD2 for D (6 bases). Between the trimmed V and J ends, which lost 4 bases and 5 bases, there was a span of 15 bases. This CDR3 has 14 amino acids. Germline assignment: CDR1 LGHDT and CDR2 YNNKEL (reference sequence). The CDR3 spells CASSLGTGDDEQYF. CDR3 DNA: TGTGCCAGCAGCCTCGGGACGGGGGATGACGAGCAGTACTTC.

This clonotype was found many times. This chain links TRBV3-1 with TRBJ2-7, with no clear D. Germline CDR1 and CDR2: LGHDT and YNNKEL (reference sequence). Between the trimmed V and J ends, which lost 0 bases and 0 bases, there was a span of 3 bases. The CDR3 loop spans 13 amino acids. CDR3 nucleotides: TGTGCCAGCAGCCAAGAGGACTCCTACGAGCAGTACTTC. Protein: CASSQEDSYEQYF.

This clonotype was picked up a small number of times. The chain recombines TRBV9 with TRBJ2-1; TRBD2 might be the D (6 bases). Germline CDR1 and CDR2: SGDLS and YYNGEE. This CDR3 has 15 amino acids. The V and J ends lost 0 bases and 2 bases respectively, with 9 bases between them. DNA for the CDR3: TGTGCCAGCAGCGTAGGCGGGGCTGCCTACAATGAGCAGTTCTTC. Its translation is CASSVGGAAYNEQFF.

This clonotype was counted a few times. The V gene is TRBV18, the J gene TRBJ2-2, with no clear D. The CDR3 contains 15 residues. From germline, CDR1 is KGHSH and CDR2 LQKENI. Trimming stripped 3 bases from V and 1 base from J, with 9 bases between. This CDR3 is CASSPGMGNTGELFF. The CDR3 coding sequence is TGTGCCAGCTCACCTGGAATGGGGAACACCGGGGAGCTGTTTTTT. The full variable domain, its missing parts supplied by reference TRBV18 and TRBJ2-2, is NAGVMQNPRHLVRRRGQEARLRCSPMKGHSHVYWYRQLPEEGLKFMVYLQKENIIDESGMPKERFSAEFPKEGPSILRIQQVVRGDSAAYFCASSPGMGNTGELFFGEGSRLTVL.

This clonotype has more than one count but fewer than ten. The chain couples TRBV7-2 to TRBJ2-7; 8 bases are a match to TRBD2. Looked up from germline, CDR1 is SGHTA and CDR2 is FQGNSA. The CDR3 spans 14 residues. The J segment lost 6 bases and the V segment lost 5 bases, leaving 9 bases of the junction unmatched. The CDR3 DNA follows: TGTGCCAGCAGCCTTAGCGGGATCACATCCGAGCAGTACTTC. This codes for CASSLSGITSEQYF.